The 32 T cell receptor beta chains below come from one sample, sequenced in a study of regulatory T cells in long-lasting Graves disease. TCR beta libraries were built with iRepertoire HTBI primers and Arm-PCR of CDR3 regions. TCRdb re-derived calls from the multiplex PCR reads in MiXCR, one entry per CDR3 protein. The sample lists approximately 230,000 distinct CDR3 sequences, about 17% seen once, with roughly a fifth in the top ten. As for time point: newly diagnosed GD, antithyroid drugs for less than 3 months. The authors made the TCR library using RNA they extracted from PBMCs. The source material was peripheral blood mononuclear cells (PBMCs), sampled at new diagnosis, from a patient treated with antithyroid drugs. The receptors were sampled from a female donor with Graves disease.

The chain carries TRBV2 and TRBJ1-5, with no clear D. Germline V gene data show CDR1 as SNHLY and CDR2 as FYNNEI. V was clipped by 6 bases and J by 0 bases, with 6 bases between them. The CDR3 runs 13 residues. CDR3: CASREGSNQPQHF. In DNA form, the CDR3 reads TGTGCCAGCAGGGAGGGTAGCAATCAGCCCCAGCATTTT. Using reference TRBV2 and TRBJ1-5 for the parts outside the CDR3, the full variable domain is EPEVTQTPSHQVTQMGQEVILRCVPISNHLYFYWYRQILGQKVEFLVSFYNNEISEKSEIFDDQFSVERPDGSNFTLKIRSTKLEDSAMYFCASREGSNQPQHFGDGTRLSIL.

The gene calls are TRBV5-4 and TRBJ1-1; D possibly corresponds to TRBD1 (6 bases). Germline V gene sequence: CDR1 SGHNT, CDR2 YYREEE (reference sequence). The CDR3 is 15 amino acids. Trimming took off 5 bases at V and 5 bases at J, with 19 bases between the two ends. The CDR3 sequence: CASSPGGGARTEAFF. CDR3 sequence (DNA): TGTGCCAGCAGTCCGGGAGGGGGGGCGAGAACTGAAGCTTTCTTT. The whole variable domain, remainder taken from reference TRBV5-4 and TRBJ1-1, is ETGVTQSPTHLIKTRGQQVTLRCSSQSGHNTVSWYQQALGQGPQFIFQYYREEENGRGNFPPRFSGLQFPNYSSELNVNALELDDSALYLCASSPGGGARTEAFFGQGTRLTVV.

The chain recombines TRBV29-1 with TRBJ2-3, with D possibly matching TRBD2 (6 bases). Germline assignment: CDR1 SQVTM and CDR2 ANQGSEA. With 5 bases removed from V and 5 bases from J, the gap between germline ends came to 14 bases. CDR3 length: 13 residues. The CDR3 region has the DNA TGCAGCGTTCGTGGGGGACTGGTAGATACGCAGTATTTT. Translating it yields CSVRGGLVDTQYF.

This clonotype was counted many times. V usage is TRBV20-1 and J usage is TRBJ1-4; the D gene is possibly TRBD1 (5 bases). Germline V gene data show CDR1 as DFQATT and CDR2 as SNEGSKA (reference sequence). The germline V and J ends were trimmed by 3 bases and 3 bases, with 11 bases remaining between them. The CDR3 is made up of 14 amino acids. The CDR3 DNA is TGCAGTGCTAGCTTCTCAGGGTCTAATGAAAAACTGTTTTTT. Translation: CSASFSGSNEKLFF.

The table lists this clonotype with many counts. V is TRBV10-2 and J is TRBJ2-2; 9 bases are shared with TRBD2. The CDR3 has 16 amino acids. V lost 2 bases, J lost 3 bases, and 4 bases stayed unmatched. Germline CDR1 and CDR2: WSHSY and SAAADI. The CDR3 spells CASSERAGGHTGELFF. CDR3 coding DNA: TGCGCCAGCAGTGAGAGGGCGGGAGGGCACACCGGGGAGCTGTTTTTT.

This clonotype has at least ten counts. V and J are TRBV20-1 and TRBJ2-2; TRBD1 agrees at 8 bases. The CDR3 extends over 16 amino acids. The germline gives CDR1 DFQATT, CDR2 SNEGSKA (reference sequence). Losses at the gene ends were 3 bases for V and 5 bases for J; bases not matched to a gene: 11. Written as DNA, the CDR3 is TGCAGTGCTAGCGGACAGGGCGTCTCGGGGACCGGGGAGCTGTTTTTT. Translating it yields CSASGQGVSGTGELFF.

This clonotype was counted ten times or more. The V gene is TRBV6-2 or TRBV6-3, the J gene TRBJ2-1; TRBD2 agrees at 8 bases. J lost 6 bases, V lost 4 bases, and 11 bases had no gene match. Germline loops: CDR1 MNHEY, CDR2 SVGEGT. The CDR3 extends over 16 amino acids. The CDR3 nucleotides read TGTGCCAGCAGTTCCCCGGGACTAGGGGCGTCCAATGAGCAGTTCTTC. Translating gives CASSSPGLGASNEQFF.

The sample holds many counts of this clonotype. The gene calls are TRBV6-4 and TRBJ2-2, with 8 positions matching TRBD1. Germline CDR1 is MRHNA and CDR2 is SNTAGT. This CDR3 comprises 15 residues. Unmatched junction bases numbered 6, after V lost 5 bases and J lost 4 bases. CDR3 DNA sequence: TGTGCCAGCAGTCCGGGACAGGACGGCACCGGGGAGCTGTTTTTT. Translated, it gives CASSPGQDGTGELFF.

With regard to this clonotype: The junction does not match germline at one end; this may be a read error. V usage is TRBV18 and J usage is TRBJ2-6; TRBD1 or TRBD2 may be the D gene (5 bases each). Germline-derived CDR1 and CDR2 are KGHSH and LQKENI. The CDR3 is 17 residues long. Written as DNA, the CDR3 is TGTGCCAGCTCAGGACCGGGACGGCTCTCTGAGGCCAACGTCCTGACTTTC. Translated: CASSGPGRLSEANVLTF.

This clonotype was seen at least ten times. The rearrangement uses TRBV13 and TRBJ1-3, with 8 bases fitting TRBD1. V trimming: 0 bases; J trimming: 3 bases; junction bases outside the gene matches: 4. This CDR3 has 16 amino acids. CDR1 is PRHDT and CDR2 is FYEKMQ in the germline V gene (reference sequence). CDR3 DNA: TGTGCCAGCAGCTTAGGGTCCAGGGGGCATGGAAACACCATATATTTT. Its translation is CASSLGSRGHGNTIYF.

Ten or more counts support this clonotype. The chain has TRBV6-1 and TRBJ1-1; possible D gene TRBD1, 6 bases. CDR3 size: 11 residues. V shed 6 bases and J shed 9 bases, with 11 bases lying between them. Looked up from germline, CDR1 is MNHNS and CDR2 is SASEGT. CDR3 in DNA: TGTGCCAGCAGGCGGGACACCAAAGCTTTCTTT. It specifies CASRRDTKAFF.

This clonotype was picked up many times. This chain joins TRBV18 and TRBJ1-1, with D hard to call. Germline values: CDR1 KGHSH, CDR2 LQKENI. The CDR3 spans 15 residues. Trimming removed 5 bases at V and 1 base at J, with 14 bases between. The CDR3 protein is CASSFSSGQNTEAFF. For the CDR3, the DNA is TGTGCCAGCTCATTCAGTTCCGGGCAGAACACTGAAGCTTTCTTT.

There are many counts of this clonotype. The chain has TRBV3-1 and TRBJ2-7; D ambiguous. Germline V gene data show CDR1 as LGHDT and CDR2 as YNNKEL (reference sequence). The CDR3 length is 14 residues. V lost 4 bases, J lost 3 bases, and 13 bases lay in between. The CDR3 DNA is TGTGCCAGCAGCCGGGAACCAGGTCGCTACGAGCAGTACTTC. Protein sequence: CASSREPGRYEQYF.

This clonotype was picked up many times. The chain joins TRBV12-3 or TRBV12-4 to TRBJ1-1; possible D gene TRBD1, 5 bases. There are 15 residues in the CDR3. Trimming removed 5 bases at V and 1 base at J, with 14 bases between. The CDR3 here is CASSRGPGANTEAFF. The DNA of the CDR3 is TGTGCCAGCAGTCGGGGTCCCGGGGCGAACACTGAAGCTTTCTTT.

Many counts were recorded for this clonotype. The rearrangement joins TRBV19 to TRBJ2-7, with 9 bases lining up with TRBD1. The CDR3 is made up of 17 amino acids. The V gene's germline CDR1 is LNHDA and CDR2 SQIVND (reference sequence). J gave up 3 bases and V 6 bases, and 15 bases lay outside the gene matches. The CDR3 coding sequence is TGTGCCAGTAGCCCCCCGGGACAGGGCTTTGACTTCTACGAGCAGTACTTC. It encodes CASSPPGQGFDFYEQYF.

In its sample, this clonotype was seen many times. The V call is TRBV5-5, the J call TRBJ2-5; D possibly corresponds to TRBD1 (6 bases). Germline CDR1 and CDR2: SGHKS and YYEKEE (reference sequence). Trimming took 4 bases from V and 5 from J, leaving 15 bases between them. The CDR3 consists of 14 residues. CDR3 bases: TGTGCCAGCAGCATTTGGGGGCAATGGGAGACCCAGTACTTC. Translated, it gives CASSIWGQWETQYF. The full variable domain, with the rest looked up from reference TRBV5-5 and TRBJ2-5, is DAGVTQSPTHLIKTRGQQVTLRCSPISGHKSVSWYQQVLGQGPQFIFQYYEKEERGRGNFPDRFSARQFPNYSSELNVNALLLGDSALYLCASSIWGQWETQYFGPGTRLLVL.

This clonotype showed up many times. The chain links TRBV5-5 to TRBJ2-5; possibly TRBD1 for D (5 bases). Germline V lookup: CDR1 SGHKS, CDR2 YYEKEE (reference sequence). CDR3 size: 15 residues. The ends were cut back, 2 bases at V and 5 bases at J, with 16 bases in the middle. CDR3 protein: CASSLVVGHRETQYF. The CDR3 nucleotides are TGTGCCAGCAGCTTAGTAGTCGGGCACAGGGAGACCCAGTACTTC.

This clonotype showed up many times. The rearrangement joins TRBV7-2 to TRBJ2-2; a possible D gene is TRBD1 (5 bases). Germline V gives CDR1 SGHTA, CDR2 FQGNSA. The V end lost 6 bases, the J end lost 5 bases, and 19 bases lay between the germline ends. The CDR3 contains 16 residues. The CDR3 loop reads CASSSRWQGRTGELFF. CDR3 nucleotide sequence: TGTGCCAGCAGTTCCCGTTGGCAGGGTAGGACCGGGGAGCTGTTTTTT.

This clonotype was seen a handful of times. The DNA of the CDR3 is TGTGCCAGCAGTTTAGTAGATGAGGAGCTGTTTTTT. This sequence encodes CASSLVDEELFF. The chain couples TRBV28 to TRBJ2-2; D not certain. The CDR3 sequence is 12 residues long. Germline V lookup: CDR1 MDHEN, CDR2 SYDVKM. V was trimmed by 2 bases and J by 10 bases, leaving 8 bases between them. Using reference TRBV28 and TRBJ2-2 for the parts outside the CDR3, the full variable domain is DVKVTQSSRYLVKRTGEKVFLECVQDMDHENMFWYRQDPGLGLRLIYFSYDVKMKEKGDIPEGYSVSREKKERFSLILESASTNQTSMYLCASSLVDEELFFGEGSRLTVL.

This clonotype was counted at least ten times. The chain has TRBV24-1 and TRBJ1-2; D is possibly TRBD1 (6 bases). This CDR3 has 13 residues. Germline values: CDR1 KGHDR, CDR2 SFDVKD. Trimming pared 5 bases from V and 9 bases from J, leaving 15 bases between. The CDR3 sequence is CATSVPGDRSYTF. DNA of the CDR3: TGTGCCACCAGTGTACCAGGGGACCGGAGCTACACCTTC.

There are many counts of this clonotype. The chain links TRBV3-1 to TRBJ1-1, with D uncertain. There are 13 residues in the CDR3. V lost 5 bases, J lost 2 bases, and 9 bases lay in between. CDR1 LGHDT and CDR2 YNNKEL come from the germline V gene (reference sequence). Here the CDR3 reads CASSREGNTEAFF. The CDR3 nucleotides read TGTGCCAGCAGCAGGGAGGGCAACACTGAAGCTTTCTTT.

The rearrangement joins TRBV20-1 to TRBJ2-7; a weak D match, TRBD2 (5 bases). CDR3 length: 14 amino acids. The V gene's germline CDR1 is DFQATT and CDR2 SNEGSKA (reference sequence). V was pared by 6 bases and J by 7 bases, with 22 bases between. CDR3 in DNA: TGCAGTGCCTACGAAAGCCTAGCTAGGAGAGAGCAGTACTTC. Protein: CSAYESLARREQYF.

In this sample, this clonotype turned up many times. The CDR3 is CASSVALAGNSDTQYF. Here the CDR3 DNA reads TGTGCCAGCAGCGTAGCCCTAGCGGGGAACTCAGATACGCAGTATTTT. The V and J genes are TRBV9 and TRBJ2-3; 9 bases map to TRBD2. The CDR3 spans 16 residues. The V segment lost 0 bases and the J segment 4 bases; nucleotides outside the gene matches: 6. Per germline, CDR1 SGDLS and CDR2 YYNGEE.

Worth noting for this clonotype: A much bigger clone sits one base away, suggesting this may be a read error. This CDR3 fails to terminate in the conserved phenylalanine or tryptophan, so it likely reflects a read error. The chain recombines TRBV6-2 or TRBV6-3 with TRBJ2-1; D may match TRBD1 or TRBD2 (5 bases each). Germline-derived CDR1 and CDR2 are MNHEY and SVGEGT. The germline V and J ends were trimmed by 10 bases and 8 bases, with 18 bases remaining between them. The CDR3 has 13 residues. As DNA, the CDR3 is TGTGCCACCGAGGGGATACTGGGGGATGAGCAGTTCTTA. It is translated as CATEGILGDEQFL.

At least ten counts were recorded for this clonotype. The chain links TRBV20-1 to TRBJ1-6; perhaps TRBD1 as D (5 bases). CDR1 DFQATT and CDR2 SNEGSKA come from the germline V gene (reference sequence). Trimming shortened V by 6 bases and J by 10 bases, and 19 bases separated the two germline ends. This CDR3 contains 14 residues. The CDR3 region is CSAQEGAGNSPLHF. The CDR3 coding sequence is TGCAGTGCCCAAGAAGGGGCAGGGAACTCACCCCTCCACTTT.

The sample holds many counts of this clonotype. The gene calls are TRBV20-1 and TRBJ1-2; D is perhaps TRBD1 (6 bases). Germline-derived CDR1 and CDR2 are DFQATT and SNEGSKA (reference sequence). The V and J ends lost 7 bases and 5 bases respectively, with 11 bases between them. The CDR3 extends over 11 amino acids. Here the CDR3 DNA reads TGCAGTGTCCGCCAGGGGTATGGCTACACCTTC. Protein: CSVRQGYGYTF.

The chain carries TRBV5-6 and TRBJ1-6; D is uncertain. V lost 2 bases, J lost 11 bases, and 8 bases lay in between. This CDR3 spans 12 amino acids. Germline V gene lookup returns CDR1 SGHDT and CDR2 YYEEEE. The CDR3 here is CASSFRWTPLHF. DNA for the CDR3: TGTGCCAGCAGCTTTCGATGGACACCCCTCCACTTT.

This clonotype was picked up many times. This chain links TRBV5-1 with TRBJ1-4, with TRBD1 as a possible D gene (5 bases). The CDR3 contains 14 residues. Germline loops: CDR1 SGHRS, CDR2 YFSETQ. V lost 0 bases and J 4 bases, leaving 7 bases between the germline ends. The CDR3 spells CASSLEGINEKLFF. In DNA, the CDR3 is TGCGCCAGCAGCTTGGAGGGGATTAATGAAAAACTGTTTTTT.

For this clonotype: A far larger clone is only one base removed, so a read error is likely. DNA of the CDR3: TGTGCCAGCAGCCTAGGGACAGGGGGTCTAGGGACCCAGTACTTC. Translating it yields CASSLGTGGLGTQYF. This chain connects TRBV2 to TRBJ2-5; 11 bases map to TRBD1. This CDR3 comprises 15 residues. Germline V gene lookup returns CDR1 SNHLY and CDR2 FYNNEI. Unmatched junction bases numbered 10, after V lost 6 bases and J lost 7 bases. Based on the CDR3 plus reference TRBV2 and TRBJ2-5, the full variable domain is EPEVTQTPSHQVTQMGQEVILRCVPISNHLYFYWYRQILGQKVEFLVSFYNNEISEKSEIFDDQFSVERPDGSNFTLKIRSTKLEDSAMYFCASSLGTGGLGTQYFGPGTRLLVL.

The V gene is TRBV29-1, the J gene TRBJ1-2; D is unclear. CDR3 length: 14 residues. Germline values: CDR1 SQVTM, CDR2 ANQGSEA. V lost 3 bases to trimming and J lost 4 bases, with 15 bases between them. CDR3 amino acids: CSVDSEGSSYGYTF. CDR3 nucleotide sequence: TGCAGCGTTGATTCCGAGGGATCGAGCTATGGCTACACCTTC.

Worth noting for this clonotype: One base separates it from a far larger clone, so it is likely a read error. The rearrangement uses TRBV28 and TRBJ2-4, with TRBD1 matching over 7 bases. Germline CDR1 MDHEN, CDR2 SYDVKM. The CDR3 is 15 amino acids. The junction had 16 bases not matched to a gene; V was cut back by 4 bases and J by 13 bases. In DNA, the CDR3 is TGTGCCAGCAGTTCCCGGACAGGATCCTACAATGAGCAGTACTTC. Translated, it gives CASSSRTGSYNEQYF.

This clonotype was recorded a few times. A much larger clone lies one base from this, so it may be a read error. This chain uses TRBV2 with TRBJ1-1; 12 nucleotides match TRBD1. V was clipped by 7 bases and J by 5 bases; unmatched bases: 8. Germline V lookup: CDR1 SNHLY, CDR2 FYNNEI. The CDR3 is made up of 15 amino acids. The CDR3 loop is CASIRGQGARTEAFF. The DNA of the CDR3 is TGTGCCAGCATCCGGGGACAGGGGGCGCGGACTGAAGCTTTCTTT.